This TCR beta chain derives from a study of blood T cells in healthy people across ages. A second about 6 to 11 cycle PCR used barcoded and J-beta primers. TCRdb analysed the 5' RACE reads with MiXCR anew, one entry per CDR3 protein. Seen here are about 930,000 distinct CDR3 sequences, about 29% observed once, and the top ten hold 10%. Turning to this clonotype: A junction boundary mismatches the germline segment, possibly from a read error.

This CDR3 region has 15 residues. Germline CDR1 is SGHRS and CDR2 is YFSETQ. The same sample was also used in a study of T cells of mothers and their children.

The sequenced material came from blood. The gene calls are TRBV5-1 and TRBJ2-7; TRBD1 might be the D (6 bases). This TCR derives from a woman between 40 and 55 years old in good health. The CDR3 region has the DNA TGCGTCAGCAGCTTGGGCTGGGACACCACCTACGAGCAGTACTTC. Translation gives CVSSLGWDTTYEQYF.